Sequencing of this T cell receptor beta chain was carried out in a study of T cell repertoires in cytomegalovirus infection. About the research overall: Both a matching HLA type and CMV infection were indicated by public TCR beta signatures.

Germline lookup yields CDR1 SGHRS and CDR2 YFSETQ. There are 14 residues in the CDR3. V shed 7 bases and J shed 2 bases, with 12 bases lying between them. Regarding the study as a whole: Dominating the ex vivo response were HLA-C-restricted CMV-specific TCR beta clonotypes. The cumulative frequency of public TCR beta families distinguished individuals who carried CMV together with the relevant HLA.

This clonotype was seen a handful of times. Its matching antigen is unknown. MiXCR, run by TCRdb on the reads, gives a single entry per CDR3 protein. The data show roughly 230,000 distinct CDR3 sequences, approximately 7% seen once. This rearrangement joins TRBV5-1 to TRBJ2-2; D might be TRBD1 or TRBD2, each matching 5 bases. Sequencing input: PBMCs. This sequence originates from a human donor in good health (CMV status not recorded). Some clones in this sample may be carry-over from other donors' samples. The CDR3 spells CASAGSANTGELFF. Written as DNA, the CDR3 is TGCGCCAGCGCAGGGAGTGCTAACACCGGGGAGCTGTTTTTT.